Presented here are 16 T cell receptor beta chains from one specimen sequenced in a study of human T cells and chemical hapten exposure. The time point: patch test 1, 2 weeks after DPC sensitization. Noted treatment: therapeutic diphenylcyclopropenone sensitization with weekly scalp DPC. In TCRdb, the RACE reads were re-called with MiXCR into one record per CDR3 protein. This sample yields over 85,000 distinct CDR3 sequences, of which 12% are seen a single time; roughly 2% belongs to the top ten. Sequenced here: whole blood, sampled in connection with sensitization to the hapten diphenylcyclopropenone (DPC). These receptors all stem from a woman between 35 and 50 years old with alopecia areata. Some clones in this sample may be carry-over from other donors' samples.

In its sample, this clonotype was seen many times. This chain links TRBV2 with TRBJ1-2; perhaps TRBD1 as D (6 bases). Trimming took 9 bases from V and 10 from J, leaving 18 bases between them. Germline CDR1 and CDR2: SNHLY and FYNNEI. The CDR3 totals 12 residues. The chain's CDR3 is CASTGTPAVYTF. CDR3 DNA: TGTGCCAGTACCGGGACACCCGCTGTCTACACCTTC.

This clonotype was counted only a few times. V gene TRBV28 combines with J gene TRBJ2-5; D possibly matches TRBD1 or TRBD2 (5 bases each). V was cut by 8 bases and J by 4 bases, with 20 bases left in between. This CDR3 has 15 residues. CDR1 and CDR2 (germline): MDHEN, SYDVKM. In nucleotides, the CDR3 is TGTGCCAGCTCCACGCCCGGGACCTCCCCAGAGACCCAGTACTTC. Encoded protein: CASSTPGTSPETQYF. The whole variable domain, remainder taken from reference TRBV28 and TRBJ2-5, is DVKVTQSSRYLVKRTGEKVFLECVQDMDHENMFWYRQDPGLGLRLIYFSYDVKMKEKGDIPEGYSVSREKKERFSLILESASTNQTSMYLCASSTPGTSPETQYFGPGTRLLVL.

This clonotype has more than one count but fewer than ten. The chain carries TRBV12-3 or TRBV12-4 and TRBJ2-2, with unresolved D. CDR3 length equals 14 residues. V was shortened by 1 base and J by 5 bases, with 8 bases between the two germline ends. CDR3 in amino acids: CASSLVGETGELFF. In nucleotides, the CDR3 is TGTGCCAGCAGTTTAGTCGGAGAGACCGGGGAGCTGTTTTTT.

The chain has TRBV30 and TRBJ1-1; unclear D gene. This CDR3 spans 13 amino acids. CDR1 GTSNPN and CDR2 SVGIG come from the germline V gene (reference sequence). Trimming stripped 0 bases from V and 1 base from J, with 6 bases between. CDR3 sequence reads: CAWSVRGNTEAFF. In nucleotides, the CDR3 is TGTGCCTGGAGTGTACGAGGGAACACTGAAGCTTTCTTT.

At least ten counts were recorded for this clonotype. The rearrangement links TRBV29-1 to TRBJ2-1; 14 bases fit TRBD2. The germline V gene encodes CDR1 SQVTM and CDR2 ANQGSEA. This CDR3 region has 14 residues. Unmatched junction bases numbered 5, after V lost 6 bases and J lost 7 bases. CDR3 coding DNA: TGCAGCGTAGGACTAGCGGGAGGTAATAATGAGCAGTTCTTC. Translation gives CSVGLAGGNNEQFF.

This clonotype was seen more than once but under ten times. The chain joins TRBV6-2 or TRBV6-3 to TRBJ2-1; perhaps TRBD2 as D (6 bases). V shed 8 bases and J shed 1 base, with 18 bases lying between them. The CDR3 runs to 16 residues. Germline CDR1 MNHEY, CDR2 SVGEGT. CDR3 residues: CASHTEGQISYNEQFF. The CDR3 DNA reads TGTGCCAGCCATACGGAGGGTCAAATATCCTACAATGAGCAGTTCTTC.

This clonotype was seen a handful of times. The rearrangement joins TRBV18 to TRBJ2-7, with 9 positions matching TRBD1. The CDR3 runs to 15 residues. The J segment lost 7 bases and the V segment lost 5 bases, leaving 12 bases of the junction unmatched. Germline lookup yields CDR1 KGHSH and CDR2 LQKENI. The CDR3 DNA sequence: TGTGCCAGCTCAGGAGCACAGGGGGCACGCCGGGAGCAGTACTTC. Protein product: CASSGAQGARREQYF.

This clonotype was detected once. The rearrangement joins TRBV7-9 to TRBJ2-1; D gene uncertain. V was pared by 6 bases and J by 9 bases, with 15 bases between. In germline, CDR1 is SEHNR, CDR2 FQNEAQ (reference sequence). The CDR3 runs 13 residues. The chain's CDR3 is CASRADRPGEQFF. Written as DNA, the CDR3 is TGTGCCAGCAGGGCAGATAGACCTGGTGAGCAGTTCTTC.

This clonotype was observed a few times. The J gene is TRBJ2-7, the V gene TRBV4-3, with TRBD1 identical over 10 bases. The germline V gene encodes CDR1 LGHNA and CDR2 YSLEER. V gave up 1 base and J gave up 4 bases; unmatched junction bases: 4. The CDR3 runs 15 residues. Here the CDR3 reads CASSQATGGQYEQYF. CDR3 nucleotides: TGCGCCAGCAGCCAAGCGACAGGGGGCCAGTACGAGCAGTACTTC.

The gene calls are TRBV5-1 and TRBJ1-2; D remains ambiguous. CDR1 is SGHRS and CDR2 is YFSETQ in the germline V gene. Trimming took 5 bases from V and 3 from J, leaving 11 bases between them. The CDR3 totals 13 residues. The CDR3 region is CASRISTDYGYTF. The CDR3 nucleotides read TGCGCCAGCAGGATATCGACGGACTATGGCTACACCTTC. Complete variable domain (other parts from reference TRBV5-1 and TRBJ1-2): KAGVTQTPRYLIKTRGQQVTLSCSPISGHRSVSWYQQTPGQGLQFLFEYFSETQRNKGNFPGRFSGRQFSNSRSEMNVSTLELGDSALYLCASRISTDYGYTFGSGTRLTVV.

This chain connects TRBV5-1 to TRBJ1-4, with a tentative D call TRBD1 (5 bases). The length of the CDR3 is 16 residues. V was clipped by 2 bases and J by 8 bases, with 19 bases between them. Germline-derived CDR1 and CDR2 are SGHRS and YFSETQ. The DNA for the CDR3 is TGCGCCAGCAGCTTTACACCGGTGGGGACGGGCGAAAAACTGTTTTTT. Residues: CASSFTPVGTGEKLFF.

This clonotype was recorded many times. V is TRBV4-3 and J is TRBJ2-4; 9 nucleotides line up with TRBD2. This CDR3 comprises 20 residues. Germline values: CDR1 LGHNA, CDR2 YSLEER. V was clipped by 4 bases and J by 2 bases; unmatched bases: 18. The DNA of the CDR3 is TGCGCCAGCAGCCCGGGGGGAGGAATAGCGGGAGCGGTAACCAAAAACATTCAGTACTTC. Amino acid sequence: CASSPGGGIAGAVTKNIQYF.

The chain recombines TRBV29-1 with TRBJ2-4; D is ambiguous. CDR1 and CDR2 from the germline V gene are SQVTM and ANQGSEA. The CDR3 has 11 amino acids. Trimming left V 3 bases short and J 5 bases short, with 5 bases between. The DNA for the CDR3 is TGCAGCGTTGATCGAGAAAACATTCAGTACTTC. Protein product: CSVDRENIQYF.

The chain is built from TRBV28 and TRBJ2-5; TRBD2 matches 10 bases. Germline CDR1 and CDR2: MDHEN and SYDVKM. V was pared by 7 bases and J by 5 bases, with 7 bases of the junction left unmatched. This CDR3 has 14 amino acids. CDR3 loop: CASTLAGAVETQYF. As DNA, the CDR3 is TGTGCCAGCACCCTAGCGGGAGCGGTGGAGACCCAGTACTTC.

This clonotype was seen a few times. The rearrangement uses TRBV7-6 and TRBJ2-3; 9 nucleotides align to TRBD1. V lost 0 bases, J lost 2 bases, and 3 bases stayed unmatched. Germline CDR1 SGHVS, CDR2 FNYEAQ. This CDR3 comprises 16 residues. CDR3 region: CASSLAGQGNTDTQYF. The CDR3 bases are TGTGCCAGCAGCTTAGCGGGACAGGGTAACACAGATACGCAGTATTTT.

In this sample, this clonotype turned up a few times. The CDR3 is CAWSVWMTEAFF. The CDR3 DNA sequence: TGTGCCTGGAGTGTTTGGATGACTGAAGCTTTCTTT. The chain employs TRBV30 and TRBJ1-1; D unclear. Germline CDR1 reads GTSNPN; CDR2 reads SVGIG (reference sequence). V lost 0 bases and J lost 5, with 7 bases in between. The CDR3 extends over 12 amino acids.